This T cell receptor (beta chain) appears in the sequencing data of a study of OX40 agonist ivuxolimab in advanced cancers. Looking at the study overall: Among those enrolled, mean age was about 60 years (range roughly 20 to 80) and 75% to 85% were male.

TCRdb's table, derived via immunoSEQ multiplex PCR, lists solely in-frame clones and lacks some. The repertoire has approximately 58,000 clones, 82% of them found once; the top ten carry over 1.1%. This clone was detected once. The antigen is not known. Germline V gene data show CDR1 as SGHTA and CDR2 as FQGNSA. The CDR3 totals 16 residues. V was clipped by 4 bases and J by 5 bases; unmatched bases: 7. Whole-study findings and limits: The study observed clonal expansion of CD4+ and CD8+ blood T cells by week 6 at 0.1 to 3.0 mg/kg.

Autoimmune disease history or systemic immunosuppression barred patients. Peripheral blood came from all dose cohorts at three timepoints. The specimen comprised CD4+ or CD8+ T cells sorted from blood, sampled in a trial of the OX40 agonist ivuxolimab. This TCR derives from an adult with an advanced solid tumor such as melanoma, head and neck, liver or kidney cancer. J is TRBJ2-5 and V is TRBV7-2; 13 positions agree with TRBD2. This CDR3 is CASSSGLAGAGETQYF. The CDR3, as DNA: TGTGCCAGCAGCTCCGGACTAGCGGGGGCTGGTGAGACCCAGTACTTC.